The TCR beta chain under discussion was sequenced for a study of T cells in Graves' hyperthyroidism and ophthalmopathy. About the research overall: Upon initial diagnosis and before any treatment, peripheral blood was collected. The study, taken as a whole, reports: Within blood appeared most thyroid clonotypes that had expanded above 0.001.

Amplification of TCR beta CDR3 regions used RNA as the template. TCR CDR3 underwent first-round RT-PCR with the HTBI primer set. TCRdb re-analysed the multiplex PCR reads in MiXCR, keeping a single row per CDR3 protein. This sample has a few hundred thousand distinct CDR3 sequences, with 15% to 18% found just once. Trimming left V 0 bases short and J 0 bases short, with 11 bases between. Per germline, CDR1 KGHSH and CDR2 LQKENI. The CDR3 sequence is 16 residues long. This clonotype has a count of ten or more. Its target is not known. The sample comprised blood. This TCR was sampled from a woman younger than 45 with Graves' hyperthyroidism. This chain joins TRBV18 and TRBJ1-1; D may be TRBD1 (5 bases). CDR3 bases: TGTGCCAGCTCACCACCCGGGGGTACAATGAACACTGAAGCTTTCTTT. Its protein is CASSPPGGTMNTEAFF.